The present T cell receptor beta chain was sequenced within a study of CD8 T cells in ankylosing spondylitis. This clonotype appeared many times. Its antigen is unidentified. CDR3 length: 12 amino acids. Trimming removed 8 bases at V and 6 bases at J, with 11 bases between. CDR1 is SGHTA, CDR2 FQGTGA, per germline. Study results and limitations: Some of these motif variants have turned up before, in reports on reactive arthritis synovial fluid and blood. Disease-associated clones were CD8+ and fairly uncommon in peripheral blood.

Using quantitative 5'-RACE with molecular barcodes, the authors made TCR beta libraries. One entry per CDR3 protein results from TCRdb running MiXCR on the 5' RACE reads. Of 130,000 or so distinct CDR3 sequences listed, over 6% are singletons. This sequence originates from a male donor with ankylosing spondylitis or in good health (not recorded which). The specimen was blood, either unsorted or a sorted T cell fraction (not recorded which). The chain combines TRBV7-3 with TRBJ2-1, with D uncertain. The chain's CDR3 is CASAASVNEQFF. The CDR3 DNA reads as TGTGCCAGCGCGGCGTCCGTCAATGAGCAGTTCTTC.